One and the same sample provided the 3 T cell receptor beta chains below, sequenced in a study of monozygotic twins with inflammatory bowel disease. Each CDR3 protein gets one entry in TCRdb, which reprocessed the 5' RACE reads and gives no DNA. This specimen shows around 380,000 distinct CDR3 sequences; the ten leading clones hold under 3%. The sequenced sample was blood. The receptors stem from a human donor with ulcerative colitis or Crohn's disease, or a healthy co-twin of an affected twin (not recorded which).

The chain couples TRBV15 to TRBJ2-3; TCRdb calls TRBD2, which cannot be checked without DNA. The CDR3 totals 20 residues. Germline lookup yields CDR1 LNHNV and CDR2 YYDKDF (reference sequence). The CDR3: CATSRDYRLTSGSLRDTQYF.

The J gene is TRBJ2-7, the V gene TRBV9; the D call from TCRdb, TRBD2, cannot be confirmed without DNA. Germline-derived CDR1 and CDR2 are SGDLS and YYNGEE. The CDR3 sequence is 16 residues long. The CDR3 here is CASSAQDREASAEQYF.

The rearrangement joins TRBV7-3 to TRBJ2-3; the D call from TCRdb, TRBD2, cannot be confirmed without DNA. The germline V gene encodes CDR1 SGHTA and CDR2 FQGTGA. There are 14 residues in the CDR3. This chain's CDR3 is CASSLGLVQDTQYF.